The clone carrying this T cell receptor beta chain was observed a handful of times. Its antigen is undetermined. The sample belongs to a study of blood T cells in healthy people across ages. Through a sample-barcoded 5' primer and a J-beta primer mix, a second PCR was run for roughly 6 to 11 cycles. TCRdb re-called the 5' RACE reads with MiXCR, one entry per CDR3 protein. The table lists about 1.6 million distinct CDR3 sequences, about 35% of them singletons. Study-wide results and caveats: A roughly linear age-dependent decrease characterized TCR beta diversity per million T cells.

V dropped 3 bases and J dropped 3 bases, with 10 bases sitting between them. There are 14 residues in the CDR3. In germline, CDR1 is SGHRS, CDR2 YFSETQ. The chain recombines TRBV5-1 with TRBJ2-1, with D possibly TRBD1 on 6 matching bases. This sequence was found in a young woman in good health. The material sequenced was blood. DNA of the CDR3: TGCGCCAGCAGCTCCGGGACAATCTACAATGAGCAGTTCTTC. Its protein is CASSSGTIYNEQFF. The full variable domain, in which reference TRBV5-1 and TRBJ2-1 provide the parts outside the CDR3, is KAGVTQTPRYLIKTRGQQVTLSCSPISGHRSVSWYQQTPGQGLQFLFEYFSETQRNKGNFPGRFSGRQFSNSRSEMNVSTLELGDSALYLCASSSGTIYNEQFFGPGTRLTVL.